These 4 T cell receptor beta chains were all obtained from the same sample, sequenced in a study of T cell changes during pregnancy in multiple sclerosis. This table comes from immunoSEQ multiplex PCR, and its TCRdb copy is limited to in-frame clones, with some not included. The sample includes 45,000 or so clones, roughly 93% of them seen just once. Sequencing input: PBMCs (not recorded whether the cells were cultured). Receptors originate from a female donor with multiple sclerosis, enrolled in a pregnancy study.

Only one count was recorded for this clone. V usage is TRBV18 and J usage is TRBJ2-3, with D perhaps matching TRBD1 (6 bases). The CDR3 spans 16 residues. The V end was cut by 3 bases, the J end by 2 bases, with 15 bases between. The germline gives CDR1 KGHSH, CDR2 LQKENI. The CDR3 DNA reads TGTGCCAGCTCACCCATGGGTCAGGGGAACACAGATACGCAGTATTTT. Encoded protein: CASSPMGQGNTDTQYF.

V usage is TRBV5-1 and J usage is TRBJ1-2, with D tentatively TRBD1 (5 bases). Trimming stripped 4 bases from V and 4 bases from J, with 17 bases between. This CDR3 comprises 15 residues. Per germline, CDR1 SGHRS and CDR2 YFSETQ. The CDR3 is CASSDNVGTSYGYTF. In DNA form, the CDR3 reads TGCGCCAGCAGCGATAATGTAGGGACCAGCTATGGCTACACCTTC.

The chain combines TRBV11-2 with TRBJ2-1; 10 nucleotides align to TRBD2. Germline-derived CDR1 and CDR2 are SGHAT and FQNNGV. The CDR3 sequence is 18 residues long. The ends lost 5 bases at V and 7 bases at J; junction bases unmatched: 17. This chain's CDR3 is CASSLSSLLAGEGNEQFF. CDR3 nucleotides: TGTGCCAGCAGCCTAAGCTCCCTCCTAGCGGGAGAGGGGAATGAGCAGTTCTTC. Full variable domain (outside the CDR3, taken from reference TRBV11-2 and TRBJ2-1): EAGVAQSPRYKIIEKRQSVAFWCNPISGHATLYWYQQILGQGPKLLIQFQNNGVVDDSQLPKDRFSAERLKGVDSTLKIQPAKLEDSAVYLCASSLSSLLAGEGNEQFFGPGTRLTVL.

The rearrangement joins TRBV19 to TRBJ2-1; no reliable D call. CDR3 length equals 13 residues. CDR1 is LNHDA and CDR2 is SQIVND in the germline V gene (reference sequence). V was cut by 4 bases and J by 10 bases, with 14 bases left in between. The CDR3: CASSRERVDEQFF. The CDR3 bases are TGTGCCAGTAGTAGAGAAAGGGTCGACGAGCAGTTCTTC.